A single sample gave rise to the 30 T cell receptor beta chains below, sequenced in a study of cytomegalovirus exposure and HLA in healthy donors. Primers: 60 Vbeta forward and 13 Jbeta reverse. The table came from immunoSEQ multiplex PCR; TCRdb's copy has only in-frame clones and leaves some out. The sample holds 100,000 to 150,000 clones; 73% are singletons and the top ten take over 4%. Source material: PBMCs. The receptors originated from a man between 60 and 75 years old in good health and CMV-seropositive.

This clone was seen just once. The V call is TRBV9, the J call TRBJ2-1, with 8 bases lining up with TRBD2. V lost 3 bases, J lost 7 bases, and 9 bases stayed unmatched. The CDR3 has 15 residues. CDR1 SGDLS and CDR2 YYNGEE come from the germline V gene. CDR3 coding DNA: TGTGCCAGCAGCGAAGGACTAGCTTCATGGAATGAGCAGTTCTTC. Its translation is CASSEGLASWNEQFF.

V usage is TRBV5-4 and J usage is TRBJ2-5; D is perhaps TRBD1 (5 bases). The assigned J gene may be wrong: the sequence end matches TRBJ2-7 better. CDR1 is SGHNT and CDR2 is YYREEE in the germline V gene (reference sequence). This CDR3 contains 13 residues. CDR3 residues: CASSLLTDHEQYF. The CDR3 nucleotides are TGTGCCAGCAGCTTGCTGACAGACCACGAGCAGTACTTC.

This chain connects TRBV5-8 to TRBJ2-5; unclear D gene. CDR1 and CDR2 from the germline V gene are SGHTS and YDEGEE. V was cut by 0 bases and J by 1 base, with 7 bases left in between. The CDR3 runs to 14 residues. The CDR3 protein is CASSLDRSQETQYF. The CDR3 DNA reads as TGTGCCAGCAGCTTGGATAGGAGCCAAGAGACCCAGTACTTC.

CDR3 residues: CASRGQDYGYTF. In DNA form, the CDR3 reads TGTGCCAGCAGGGGACAGGACTATGGCTACACCTTC. This chain links TRBV2 with TRBJ1-2; 8 nucleotides align to TRBD1. In germline, CDR1 is SNHLY, CDR2 FYNNEI. The ends lost 6 bases at V and 3 bases at J; junction bases unmatched: 0. The length of the CDR3 is 12 residues.

The CDR3: CASSQAAGKDTQYF. DNA for the CDR3: TGTGCCAGCTCACAGGCGGCAGGGAAAGATACGCAGTATTTT. The chain employs TRBV18 and TRBJ2-3; tentative D call: TRBD1 (5 bases). Germline assignment: CDR1 KGHSH and CDR2 LQKENI. This CDR3 is built from 14 residues. Trimming cost V 4 bases and J 5 bases, with 13 bases left between them.

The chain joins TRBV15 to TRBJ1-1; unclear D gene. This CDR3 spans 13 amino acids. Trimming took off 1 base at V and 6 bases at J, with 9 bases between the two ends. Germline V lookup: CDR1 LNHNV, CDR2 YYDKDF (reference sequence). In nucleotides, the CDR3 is TGTGCCACCAGCAGAGTGGGCAGGCCTGAAGCTTTCTTT. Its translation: CATSRVGRPEAFF.

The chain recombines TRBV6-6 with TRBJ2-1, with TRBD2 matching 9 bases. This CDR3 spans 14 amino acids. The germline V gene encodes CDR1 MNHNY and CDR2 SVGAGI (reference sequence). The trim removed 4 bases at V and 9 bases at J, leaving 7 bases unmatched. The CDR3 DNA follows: TGTGCCAGCAGTTCCTCTAGCGGGGCTGTTGAGCAGTTCTTC. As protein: CASSSSSGAVEQFF.

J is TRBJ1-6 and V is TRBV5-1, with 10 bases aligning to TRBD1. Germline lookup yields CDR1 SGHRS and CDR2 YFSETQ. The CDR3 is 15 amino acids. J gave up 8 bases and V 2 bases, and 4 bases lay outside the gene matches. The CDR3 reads CASSLRQGADSPLHF. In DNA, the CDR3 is TGCGCCAGCAGCTTACGACAGGGGGCGGATTCACCCCTCCACTTT.

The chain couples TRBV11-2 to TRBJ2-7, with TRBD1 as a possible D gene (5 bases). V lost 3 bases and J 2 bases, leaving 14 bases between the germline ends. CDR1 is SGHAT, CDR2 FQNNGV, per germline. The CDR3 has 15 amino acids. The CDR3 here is CASSFAPATAYEQYF. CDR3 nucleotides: TGTGCCAGCAGCTTTGCACCAGCGACAGCCTACGAGCAGTACTTC.

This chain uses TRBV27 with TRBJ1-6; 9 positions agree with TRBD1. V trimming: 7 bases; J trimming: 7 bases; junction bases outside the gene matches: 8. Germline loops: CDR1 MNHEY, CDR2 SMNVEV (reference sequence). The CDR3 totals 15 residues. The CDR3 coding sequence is TGTGCCAGCAAAGGTTTTGGACAGGGGAATTCACCCCTCCACTTT. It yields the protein CASKGFGQGNSPLHF.

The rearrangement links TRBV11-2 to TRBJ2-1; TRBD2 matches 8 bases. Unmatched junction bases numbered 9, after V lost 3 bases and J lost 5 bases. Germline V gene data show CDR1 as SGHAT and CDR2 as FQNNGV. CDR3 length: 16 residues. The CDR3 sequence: CASSFASGGLHNEQFF. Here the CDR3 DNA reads TGTGCCAGCAGCTTTGCCAGCGGGGGCCTCCACAATGAGCAGTTCTTC.

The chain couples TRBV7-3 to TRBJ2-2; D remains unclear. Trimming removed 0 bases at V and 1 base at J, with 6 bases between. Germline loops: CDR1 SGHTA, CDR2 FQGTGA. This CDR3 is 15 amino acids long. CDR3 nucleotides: TGTGCCAGCAGCTTAACTGCCAGGAACACCGGGGAGCTGTTTTTT. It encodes CASSLTARNTGELFF.

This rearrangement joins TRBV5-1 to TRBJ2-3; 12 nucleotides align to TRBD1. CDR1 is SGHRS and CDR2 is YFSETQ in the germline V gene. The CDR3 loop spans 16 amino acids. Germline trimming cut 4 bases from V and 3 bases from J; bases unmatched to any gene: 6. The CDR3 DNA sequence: TGCGCCAGCAGCCCAGGGACAGGGGGCGTTACAGATACGCAGTATTTT. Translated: CASSPGTGGVTDTQYF.

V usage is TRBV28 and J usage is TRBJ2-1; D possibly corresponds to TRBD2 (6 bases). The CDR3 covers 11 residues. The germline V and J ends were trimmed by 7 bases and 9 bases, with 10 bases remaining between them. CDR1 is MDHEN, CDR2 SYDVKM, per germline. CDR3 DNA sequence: TGTGCCAGCATCGGGGGAGGTGAGCAGTTCTTC. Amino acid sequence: CASIGGGEQFF.

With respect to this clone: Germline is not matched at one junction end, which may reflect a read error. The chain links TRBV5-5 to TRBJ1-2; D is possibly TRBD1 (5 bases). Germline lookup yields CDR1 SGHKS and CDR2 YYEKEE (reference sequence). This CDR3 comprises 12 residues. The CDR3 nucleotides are TGTGCCAGCAGCTTGAGCGGGACCGGCTACCCCTTC. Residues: CASSLSGTGYPF. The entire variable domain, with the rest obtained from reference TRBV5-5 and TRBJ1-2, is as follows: DAGVTQSPTHLIKTRGQQVTLRCSPISGHKSVSWYQQVLGQGPQFIFQYYEKEERGRGNFPDRFSARQFPNYSSELNVNALLLGDSALYLCASSLSGTGYPFGSGTRLTVV.

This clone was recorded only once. This chain's CDR3 is CASGMGTGASPLHF. The CDR3 DNA is TGTGCCAGCGGGATGGGGACAGGGGCTTCACCCCTCCACTTT. This chain joins TRBV27 and TRBJ1-6; 10 positions agree with TRBD1. Germline-derived CDR1 and CDR2 are MNHEY and SMNVEV (reference sequence). This CDR3 spans 14 amino acids. With V trimmed by 8 bases and J by 9 bases, 7 bases remained unmatched.

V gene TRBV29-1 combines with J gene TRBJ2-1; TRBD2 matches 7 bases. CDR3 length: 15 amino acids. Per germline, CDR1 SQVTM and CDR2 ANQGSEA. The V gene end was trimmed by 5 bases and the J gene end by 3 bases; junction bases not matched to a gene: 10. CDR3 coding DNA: TGCAGCGTTTCTTACCTAGCGGCCCTCTACAATGAGCAGTTCTTC. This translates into CSVSYLAALYNEQFF.

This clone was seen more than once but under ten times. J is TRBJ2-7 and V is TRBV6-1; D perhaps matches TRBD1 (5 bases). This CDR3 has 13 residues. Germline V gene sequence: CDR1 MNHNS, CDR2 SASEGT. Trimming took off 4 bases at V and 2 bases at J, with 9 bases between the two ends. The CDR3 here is CASSAQTAYEQYF. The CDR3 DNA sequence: TGTGCCAGCAGTGCTCAGACAGCCTACGAGCAGTACTTC.

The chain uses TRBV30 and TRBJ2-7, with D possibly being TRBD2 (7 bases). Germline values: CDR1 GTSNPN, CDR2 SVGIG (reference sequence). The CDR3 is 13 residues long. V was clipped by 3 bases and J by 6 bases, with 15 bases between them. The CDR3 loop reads CAWRTIGGLEQYF. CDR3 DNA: TGTGCCTGGAGGACCATCGGGGGGCTCGAGCAGTACTTC.

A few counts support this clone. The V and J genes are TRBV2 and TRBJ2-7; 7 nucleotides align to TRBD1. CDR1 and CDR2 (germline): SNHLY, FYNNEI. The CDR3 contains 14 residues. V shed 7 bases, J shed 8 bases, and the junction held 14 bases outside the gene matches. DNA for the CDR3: TGTGCCAGCAACCCCGGACAGGCTGTTACCCAGCAGTACTTC. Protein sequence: CASNPGQAVTQQYF.

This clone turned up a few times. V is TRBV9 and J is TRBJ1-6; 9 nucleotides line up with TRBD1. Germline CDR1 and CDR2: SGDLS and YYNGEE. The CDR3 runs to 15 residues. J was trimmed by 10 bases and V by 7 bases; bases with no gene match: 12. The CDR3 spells CASGQQGAAGSPLHF. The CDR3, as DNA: TGTGCCAGCGGTCAACAGGGGGCGGCAGGCTCACCCCTCCACTTT.

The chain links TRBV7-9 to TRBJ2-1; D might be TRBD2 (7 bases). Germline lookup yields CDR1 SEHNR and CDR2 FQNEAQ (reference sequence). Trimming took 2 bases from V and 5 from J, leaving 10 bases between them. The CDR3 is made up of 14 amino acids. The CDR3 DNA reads TGTGCCAGCAGCTTATCCGGGGGGCACAATGAGCAGTTCTTC. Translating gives CASSLSGGHNEQFF.

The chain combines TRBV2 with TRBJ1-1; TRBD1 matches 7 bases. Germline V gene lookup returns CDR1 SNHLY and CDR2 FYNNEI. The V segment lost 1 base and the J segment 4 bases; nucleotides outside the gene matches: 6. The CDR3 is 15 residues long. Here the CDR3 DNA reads TGTGCCAGCAGTGAAGAACTACAGGGGTTCACTGAAGCTTTCTTT. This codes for CASSEELQGFTEAFF.

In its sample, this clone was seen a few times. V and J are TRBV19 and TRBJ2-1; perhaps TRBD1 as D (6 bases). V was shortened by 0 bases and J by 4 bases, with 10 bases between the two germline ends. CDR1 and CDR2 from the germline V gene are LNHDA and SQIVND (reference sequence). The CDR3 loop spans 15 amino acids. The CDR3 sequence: CASSIDQQGYNEQFF. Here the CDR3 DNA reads TGTGCCAGTAGTATAGATCAGCAGGGGTACAATGAGCAGTTCTTC.

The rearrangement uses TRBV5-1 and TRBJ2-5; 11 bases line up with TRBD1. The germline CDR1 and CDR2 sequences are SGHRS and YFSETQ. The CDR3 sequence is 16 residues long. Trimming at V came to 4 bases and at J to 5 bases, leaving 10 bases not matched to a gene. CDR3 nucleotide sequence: TGCGCCAGCAGCCTCGGCCGGACAGGGGGCGCGGAGACCCAGTACTTC. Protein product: CASSLGRTGGAETQYF.

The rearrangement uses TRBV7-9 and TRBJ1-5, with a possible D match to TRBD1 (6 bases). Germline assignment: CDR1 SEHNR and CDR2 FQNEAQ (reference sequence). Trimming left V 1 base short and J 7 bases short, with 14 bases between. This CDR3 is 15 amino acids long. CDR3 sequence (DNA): TGTGCCAGCAGCTTAGGCTCCAGGGGCGACCAGCCCCAGCATTTT. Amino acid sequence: CASSLGSRGDQPQHF. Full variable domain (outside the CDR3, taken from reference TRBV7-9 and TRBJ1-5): DTGVSQNPRHKITKRGQNVTFRCDPISEHNRLYWYRQTLGQGPEFLTYFQNEAQLEKSRLLSDRFSAERPKGSFSTLEIQRTEQGDSAMYLCASSLGSRGDQPQHFGDGTRLSIL.

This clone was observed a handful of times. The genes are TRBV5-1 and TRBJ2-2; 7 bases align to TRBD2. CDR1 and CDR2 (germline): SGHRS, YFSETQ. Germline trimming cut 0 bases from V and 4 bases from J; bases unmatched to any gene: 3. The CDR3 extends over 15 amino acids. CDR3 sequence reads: CASSLAGGSTGELFF. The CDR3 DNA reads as TGCGCCAGCAGCTTGGCGGGGGGAAGCACCGGGGAGCTGTTTTTT. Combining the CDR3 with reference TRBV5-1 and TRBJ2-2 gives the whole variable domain KAGVTQTPRYLIKTRGQQVTLSCSPISGHRSVSWYQQTPGQGLQFLFEYFSETQRNKGNFPGRFSGRQFSNSRSEMNVSTLELGDSALYLCASSLAGGSTGELFFGEGSRLTVL.

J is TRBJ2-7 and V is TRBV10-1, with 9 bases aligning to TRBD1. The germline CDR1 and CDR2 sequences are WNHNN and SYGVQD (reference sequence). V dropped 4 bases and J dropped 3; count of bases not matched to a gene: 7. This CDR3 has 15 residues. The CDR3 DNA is TGCGCCAGCAGTGGATCCGGGACAGGGATCTACGAGCAGTACTTC. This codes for CASSGSGTGIYEQYF.

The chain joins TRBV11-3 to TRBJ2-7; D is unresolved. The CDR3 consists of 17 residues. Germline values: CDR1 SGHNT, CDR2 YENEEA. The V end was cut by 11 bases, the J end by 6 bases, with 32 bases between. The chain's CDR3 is CAPPPTEQQPLTCEQYF. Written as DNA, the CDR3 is TGTGCCCCTCCTCCCACAGAGCAACAACCCCTAACCTGCGAGCAGTACTTC.

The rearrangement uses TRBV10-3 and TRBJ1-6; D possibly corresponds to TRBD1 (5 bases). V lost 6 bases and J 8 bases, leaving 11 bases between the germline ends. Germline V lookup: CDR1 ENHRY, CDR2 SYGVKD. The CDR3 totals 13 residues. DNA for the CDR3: TGTGCCATCAGAGCCGGGGGGGATTCACCCCTCCACTTT. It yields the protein CAIRAGGDSPLHF.